The rows below give T cell receptor beta chains drawn from one sample of a study of shared clonotypes between healthy human individuals. Sequenced by immunoSEQ multiplex PCR; TCRdb stores in-frame clones only, minus some. The sample carries 2,500,000 or so clones, roughly 93% recorded once. Input material: naive CD4+ T cells from PBMCs. The receptors derive from a man between 18 and 29 years old in good health. Some clones in this sample may be carry-over from other donors' samples. CDR3s include the opening cysteine and the closing phenylalanine or tryptophan. A D gene is named only where the DNA matches it firmly. Rows may omit the clone size; those that give it use once, few, many or a size class.

size | D | J | V | DNA | CDR3
NA | TRBD1 | TRBJ2-2 | TRBV18 | TGTGCCAGCTCACCAGGGACAGAGTACGGGGAGCTGTTTTTT | CASSPGTEYGELFF
once | NA | TRBJ1-3 | TRBV27 | TGTGCCAGCAACCACTTCCCGGGGCAGCTCAAACTTCGCTCTGGAAACACCATATATTTT | CASNHFPGQLKLRSGNTIYF
NA | NA | TRBJ2-7 | TRBV29-1 | TGCAGCGTTGGGGGTGAGGGCTACGAGCAGTACTTC | CSVGGEGYEQYF
NA | TRBD1 | TRBJ2-7 | TRBV7-8 | TGTGCCAGCAGCTACTCACCCGGGACAGGCTACGAGCAGTACTTC | CASSYSPGTGYEQYF
NA | NA | TRBJ2-1 | TRBV7-3 | TGTGCCAGCAGTTGGAGGGGGACGGATGGTGAGCAGTTCTTC | CASSWRGTDGEQFF
NA | TRBD2 | TRBJ2-1 | TRBV4-3 | TGCGCCAGCAGCCAAGATTCTAGCGGGAGGCCGCCATACAATGAGCAGTTCTTC | CASSQDSSGRPPYNEQFF
NA | TRBD2 | TRBJ2-2 | TRBV6-4 | TGTGCCAGCAGTCGGGGGGACACCGGGGAGCTGTTTTTT | CASSRGDTGELFF
once | TRBD2 | TRBJ2-1 | TRBV18 | TGTGCCAGCTCACCCACCACCACTAGCGGATCCTACAATGAGCAGTTCTTC | CASSPTTTSGSYNEQFF
NA | NA | TRBJ2-7 | TRBV7-2 | TGTGCCAGCAGCCTCCGGGACGGGCTCTACGAGCAGTACTTC | CASSLRDGLYEQYF
NA | TRBD1 | TRBJ1-4 | TRBV28 | TGTGCCAGCAGCCCTAGGGACAGGGGGAGGACTGAAAAACTGTTTTTT | CASSPRDRGRTEKLFF
NA | NA | TRBJ1-2 | TRBV6-5 | TGTGCCAGCGGAGGGAACTATGGCTACACCTTC | CASGGNYGYTF
few | NA | TRBJ2-2 | TRBV7-9 | TGTGCCAGCAGCTTATCCGGGGAGCTGTTTTTT | CASSLSGELFF
NA | NA | TRBJ1-1 | TRBV28 | TGTGCCACCTCAGAGGGGGGGCTTAGGACTGAAGCTTTCTTT | CATSEGGLRTEAFF
NA | NA | TRBJ2-1 | TRBV7-8 | TGTGCCAGCAGCCCTGGGACATTTGAGCAGTTCTTC | CASSPGTFEQFF
NA | NA | TRBJ2-1 | TRBV7-3 | TGTGCCAGCAGCTTTAAGGGAAGCTCCTACAATGAGCAGTTCTTC | CASSFKGSSYNEQFF
NA | NA | TRBJ1-5 | TRBV15 | TGTGCCACCAGCAGAGGGACATATAGCAATCAGCCCCAGCATTTT | CATSRGTYSNQPQHF
NA | TRBD1 | TRBJ1-1 | TRBV28 | TGTGCCAGCAGCACCATTCGGACAGGGGGCGAAATGAACACTGAAGCTTTCTTT | CASSTIRTGGEMNTEAFF
NA | TRBD1 | TRBJ1-3 | TRBV7-9 | TGTGCCAGCAGCTTAGGGACAGGGATCGTCAACACCATATATTTT | CASSLGTGIVNTIYF
NA | TRBD2 | TRBJ2-3 | TRBV7-9 | TGTGCCAGCAGCTTATTAGCCGGGACTAGGGTGTATTTT | CASSLLAGTRVYF
NA | NA | TRBJ1-1 | TRBV9 | TGTGCCAGCAGCGCCCGTGAGAGGACTGAAGCTTTCTTT | CASSARERTEAFF
NA | TRBD1 | TRBJ2-7 | TRBV5-1 | TGCGCCAGCAGCTTGGAGGCGCAGGGGGCCCTTTCCTACGAGCAGTACTTC | CASSLEAQGALSYEQYF
NA | NA | TRBJ2-1 | TRBV20-1 | TGCAGTGCTCACCTCTACAATGAGCAGTTCTTC | CSAHLYNEQFF
NA | TRBD2 | TRBJ2-3 | TRBV5-4 | TGTGCCAGCAGCTCCCAGGGAGGGCGGACAGATACGCAGTATTTT | CASSSQGGRTDTQYF
NA | TRBD1 | TRBJ2-1 | TRBV27 | TGTGCCAGCAGCCCGGACAGGGCTTCCTACAATGAGCAGTTCTTC | CASSPDRASYNEQFF
few | TRBD1 | TRBJ2-3 | TRBV9 | TGTGCCAGCAGCGTACTGGGACAGAATACGCAGTATTTT | CASSVLGQNTQYF
NA | TRBD2 | TRBJ2-1 | TRBV5-1 | TGCGCCAGCAGCATACTACCGGGACTAGCGGGGGGCAATGAGCAGTTCTTC | CASSILPGLAGGNEQFF
NA | NA | TRBJ2-7 | TRBV9 | TGTGCCAGCAGCAGGACCGGCCCCGAGCAGTACTTC | CASSRTGPEQYF
NA | TRBD2 | TRBJ2-5 | TRBV5-1 | TGCGCCAGCAGCCGTTTCGGACTAGCGGCGTACCAAGAGACCCAGTACTTC | CASSRFGLAAYQETQYF
NA | NA | TRBJ1-2 | TRBV15 | TGTGCCACCAGCAGAGAGAGAGGGCAGGGTAATGGCTACACCTTC | CATSRERGQGNGYTF
NA | NA | TRBJ1-2 | TRBV28 | TGTGCCAGCAGCCCCGCCCATACGACAAATGGCTACACCTTC | CASSPAHTTNGYTF
once | NA | TRBJ1-5 | TRBV7-2 | TGTGCCAGCAGCTTAAATGGGTGGGGGGGCAGCCCGGTAATGCCCCAGCATTTT | CASSLNGWGGSPVMPQHF
NA | TRBD1 | TRBJ2-7 | TRBV27 | TGTGCCAGCAGTCCTTGGATGGGTGCAGGACAGGGGGCCGGCGAGCAGTACTTC | CASSPWMGAGQGAGEQYF
NA | TRBD1 | TRBJ1-1 | TRBV5-1 | TGCGCCAGCAGCTTGGCAGGGGGGCGAGCTTTCTTT | CASSLAGGRAFF
NA | NA | TRBJ2-3 | TRBV4-1 | TGCGCCAGCAGCCAAGAGGGCGGGGTGATAAGCACAGATACGCAGTATTTT | CASSQEGGVISTDTQYF
NA | NA | TRBJ2-3 | TRBV14 | TGTGCCAGCAGCCAAGGACCCACAGATACGCAGTATTTT | CASSQGPTDTQYF
NA | NA | TRBJ2-7 | TRBV28 | TGTGCCAGCAGTTTAAGCCCCAACGAGCAGTACTTC | CASSLSPNEQYF
once | NA | TRBJ2-7 | TRBV19 | TGTGCCAGTAGTACAGGGACCGAAGAGGGCTACGAGCAGTACTTC | CASSTGTEEGYEQYF
NA | TRBD2 | TRBJ2-5 | TRBV19 | TGTGCCAGTAGTATAGAGCCTAGCGGGAGGGGAGAGACCCAGTACTTC | CASSIEPSGRGETQYF
NA | TRBD2 | TRBJ2-7 | TRBV7-2 | TGTGCCAGCAGCTTAATGGGACTAGCGAGCTACGAGCAGTACTTC | CASSLMGLASYEQYF
NA | TRBD2 | TRBJ2-7 | TRBV7-9 | TGTGCCAGCAGCCCACCGGGACTAGGAACCTACGAGCAGTACTTC | CASSPPGLGTYEQYF
NA | NA | TRBJ2-2 | TRBV9 | TGTGCCAGCAGCGTAGCCGGGAGCCACACCGGGGAGCTGTTTTTT | CASSVAGSHTGELFF
NA | NA | TRBJ2-2 | TRBV5-1 | TGCGCCAGCAGCTTGGCCAGGGAGACCGGGGAGCTGTTTTTT | CASSLARETGELFF
once | TRBD1 | TRBJ1-3 | TRBV7-6 | TGTGCCAGCAGCCAGGGGGCAGGGAACTCTGGAAACACCATATATTTT | CASSQGAGNSGNTIYF
NA | NA | TRBJ2-6 | TRBV6-5 | TGTGCCAGCACCGTCAGAGGGCCTGGGGCCAACGTCCTGACTTTC | CASTVRGPGANVLTF
few | TRBD1 | TRBJ1-2 | TRBV28 | TGTGCCTCACGGGGGCCCGGGACAGGGCACTATGGCTACACCTTC | CASRGPGTGHYGYTF
NA | NA | TRBJ2-4 | TRBV9 | TGTGCCAGCAGCGTAGCCCAGGGGCCAAGCGTCATTCAGTACTTC | CASSVAQGPSVIQYF
NA | NA | TRBJ1-4 | TRBV30 | TGTGCCTGGAGTGTAGCTGCGGCTAATGAAAAACTGTTTTTT | CAWSVAAANEKLFF
NA | NA | TRBJ2-6 | TRBV28 | TGTGCCAGCGAGGTGGGAGGAGGTGGGGCCAACGTCCTGACTTTC | CASEVGGGGANVLTF
NA | NA | TRBJ1-1 | TRBV29-1 | TGCAGCGTTCAGTTGAACACTGAAGCTTTCTTT | CSVQLNTEAFF
NA | TRBD2 | TRBJ2-7 | TRBV11-1 | TGTGCCAGCAGCCCAGGACTAGCGGGAGGGGACGACGAGCAGTACTTC | CASSPGLAGGDDEQYF
once | TRBD1 | TRBJ2-1 | TRBV5-1 | TGCGCCAGCAGCTTGGCCGGGACAGGCGACTACAATGAGCAGTTCTTC | CASSLAGTGDYNEQFF
NA | NA | TRBJ1-5 | TRBV28 | TGTGCCAGCAGTTTATCCGCGCTGGGGGGTGGGGGTCAGCCCCAGCATTTT | CASSLSALGGGGQPQHF
NA | TRBD2 | TRBJ2-3 | TRBV28 | TGTGCCAGCAGTTTTACCAGAGCGGGAGGAACAGATACGCAGTATTTT | CASSFTRAGGTDTQYF
NA | NA | TRBJ1-1 | TRBV5-4 | TGTGCCAGCAGCTTGGAAAGGGGGTGGACTGAAGCTTTCTTT | CASSLERGWTEAFF
NA | NA | TRBJ2-3 | TRBV28 | TGTGCCAGCAGTGGGCGAGGGGCGGGACCCACAGATACGCAGTATTTT | CASSGRGAGPTDTQYF
NA | NA | TRBJ1-1 | TRBV6-5 | TGTGCCAGCAGCTTAAACAGGGACACTGAAGCTTTCTTT | CASSLNRDTEAFF
NA | NA | TRBJ2-5 | TRBV11-3 | TGTGCCAGCAGTTCCGGCGGCAGGGAGACCCAGTACTTC | CASSSGGRETQYF
NA | TRBD1 | TRBJ1-2 | TRBV6-5 | TGTGCCAGCAGGATACGGGACAGGGAGTATGGCTACACCTTC | CASRIRDREYGYTF
once | NA | TRBJ2-7 | TRBV11-1 | TGTGCCAGCAGCTTTGGGGTAGCCTACGAGCAGTACTTC | CASSFGVAYEQYF
once | NA | TRBJ1-2 | TRBV19 | TGTGCCAGTAGTCCCCGCCAGGGTACTAACTATGGCTACACCTTC | CASSPRQGTNYGYTF